The 9 T cell receptor beta chains in this list originate from one sample, sequenced in a study of Graves' ophthalmopathy and Graves' hyperthyroidism. Amplification of the TCR beta CDR3 regions used RNA transcripts (as template). The first-round RT-PCR employed HTBI primers together with the Qiagen OneStep RT-PCR kit. A multiplex PCR was then performed as the second round. TCRdb processed the multiplex PCR reads anew with MiXCR; each CDR3 protein has one entry. The table shows about 420,000 distinct CDR3 sequences, with approximately 21% occurring only once. Source material: peripheral blood. All receptors derive from a woman under 30 with stable Graves' hyperthyroidism.

This clonotype was detected many times. The chain carries TRBV20-1 and TRBJ2-7, with 8 bases aligning to TRBD2. Germline-derived CDR1 and CDR2 are DFQATT and SNEGSKA (reference sequence). The J segment lost 3 bases and the V segment lost 4 bases, leaving 5 bases of the junction unmatched. The CDR3 runs to 13 residues. In nucleotides, the CDR3 is TGCAGTGCTATTATAGCGGGATACTACGAGCAGTACTTC. Translating it yields CSAIIAGYYEQYF.

This clonotype occurred many times. The rearrangement joins TRBV6-5 to TRBJ2-7; 7 nucleotides align to TRBD1. Germline trimming cut 2 bases from V and 5 bases from J; bases unmatched to any gene: 0. CDR3 length equals 12 residues. Germline V lookup: CDR1 MNHEY, CDR2 SVGAGI. The CDR3 coding sequence is TGTGCCAGCAGTTACAGGGGGCACGAGCAGTACTTC. Its translation: CASSYRGHEQYF.

In its sample, this clonotype was seen a few times. A read error may account for a junction end that differs from germline. The chain links TRBV11-3 to TRBJ2-2; possible D gene TRBD2, 5 bases. This CDR3 is 13 amino acids long. The germline V gene encodes CDR1 SGHNT and CDR2 YENEEA. CDR3 sequence (DNA): TGTGCCAGCAGCTTAGATAGTCCCGGGGAGCCGTTTTTT. It is translated as CASSLDSPGEPFF.

Details on this clonotype: One base away lies a much larger clone, so this may be a sequencing read error. This chain links TRBV20-1 with TRBJ1-5; D is unclear. From germline, CDR1 is DFQATT and CDR2 SNEGSKA (reference sequence). The V end lost 5 bases, the J end lost 4 bases, and 12 bases lay between the germline ends. The CDR3 consists of 13 residues. CDR3 bases: TGCAGTGCTCCCCCAGAAGGGAATCAGCCCCAGCATTTT. It encodes CSAPPEGNQPQHF.

The chain uses TRBV7-3 and TRBJ1-1, with 7 positions matching TRBD1. Germline loops: CDR1 SGHTA, CDR2 FQGTGA. This CDR3 comprises 16 residues. V lost 1 base, J lost 4 bases, and 9 bases stayed unmatched. This CDR3 is CASSLNPTGLGTEAFF. The CDR3 DNA follows: TGTGCCAGCAGCTTAAACCCGACAGGGTTGGGCACTGAAGCTTTCTTT.

Many counts were recorded for this clonotype. The rearrangement joins TRBV15 to TRBJ1-2; a possible D gene is TRBD1 (6 bases). The CDR3 covers 12 residues. CDR1 is LNHNV and CDR2 is YYDKDF in the germline V gene (reference sequence). Trimming shortened V by 2 bases and J by 6 bases, and 7 bases separated the two germline ends. CDR3 in DNA: TGTGCCACCAGCAGAAACAGGGATGGCTACACCTTC. Translating it yields CATSRNRDGYTF.

The table lists this clonotype with many counts. The CDR3 DNA reads TGCAGTGCTAGAGTTTCTAGCGGGAGGGCCGTCCACGAGCAGTACTTC. This codes for CSARVSSGRAVHEQYF. The genes are TRBV20-1 and TRBJ2-7; TRBD2 matches at 12 bases. Germline lookup yields CDR1 DFQATT and CDR2 SNEGSKA (reference sequence). V was pared by 1 base and J by 5 bases, with 9 bases of the junction left unmatched. There are 16 residues in the CDR3.

This clonotype was recorded many times. This chain uses TRBV28 with TRBJ1-1, with D maybe TRBD1 (5 bases). V lost 3 bases and J lost 5, with 13 bases in between. The germline CDR1 and CDR2 sequences are MDHEN and SYDVKM. CDR3 size: 14 residues. The CDR3 reads CASSFIQGGTEAFF. CDR3 DNA: TGTGCCAGCAGTTTTATTCAGGGTGGGACTGAAGCTTTCTTT.

V and J are TRBV28 and TRBJ1-1, with a possible D match to TRBD1 (6 bases). Germline values: CDR1 MDHEN, CDR2 SYDVKM. Trimming removed 4 bases from V and 1 base from J, with 16 bases in between. The CDR3 is made up of 16 amino acids. The CDR3 here is CASSSPYRDKNTEAFF. CDR3 sequence (DNA): TGTGCCAGCAGTTCACCCTACCGGGACAAGAACACTGAAGCTTTCTTT.